The T cell receptor beta chain described here comes from a study of T cells in Graves' hyperthyroidism and ophthalmopathy. Germline V lookup: CDR1 LGHNT, CDR2 FRNRAP. After removal of 5 bases from V and 6 bases from J, the junction contained 16 bases not matched to a gene. This CDR3 has 17 amino acids. Ophthalmopathy patients had Clinical Activity Score at least 3, NOSPECS grade at least 4, duration under 3 months. Points from the study as a whole: Most clonotypes expanded in thyroid above 0.001 were likewise present in blood. Ophthalmopathy, which appeared later, was predicted by the model a median about 5.9 months before onset.

Using RNA transcripts as the source, TCR beta CDR3 regions were amplified. RT-PCR in the first round (using the HTBI primer set) targeted the TCR CDR3. A single record per CDR3 protein comes from TCRdb applying MiXCR to the multiplex PCR reads. Of 620,000 or so distinct CDR3 sequences in the sample, more than 14% were seen once. This clonotype was found a few times. Its target is unknown. The chain carries TRBV12-5 and TRBJ2-1; 7 positions match TRBD1. The origin of this receptor is a woman in her fifties or sixties with Graves' ophthalmopathy. Sequencing was done on a sample of blood. The CDR3 nucleotides are TGTGCTAGTGGTCTCGGGGACAGCTATGTTGTAATCAATGAGCAGTTCTTC. Amino acid sequence: CASGLGDSYVVINEQFF.